Described below is a single TCR beta chain sequence and its context. Its specificity is unknown. These data are taken from a study of T-cell memory formation after mild COVID-19. Libraries for TCRalpha and TCRbeta carried sample barcodes and unique molecular identifiers via 5'RACE. From the 5' RACE reads, TCRdb called clonotypes with MiXCR, one entry per CDR3 protein. Here the sample spans fewer than 250,000 distinct CDR3 sequences, over 9.5% being singletons. General study findings and limits: From day 15 to 85, contracting clones were balanced between CD4 and CD8, whereas later expanders leaned toward CD4+. Contracting CD8+ clones were enriched in EMRA, CD4+ mainly in CM and EM.

The germline V gene has CDR1 KGHSH and CDR2 LQKENI. The CDR3 covers 16 residues. Trimming left V 1 base short and J 3 bases short, with 13 bases between. The TCR was taken from a man aged 18 to 29 who had mild COVID-19 (a few samples of this study predate the infection). Cell type and time point are not known. Material: PBMCs or a T cell subset sorted from them (not recorded which). The chain links TRBV18 to TRBJ1-5, with D perhaps matching TRBD1 (5 bases). CDR3 sequence reads: CASSPQEGQTNQPQHF. DNA for the CDR3: TGTGCCAGCTCACCACAAGAGGGGCAGACCAATCAGCCCCAGCATTTT.